This T cell receptor (beta chain) was sequenced during a study of STAT5B mutations in CD4+ large granular lymphocyte leukemia. Study as a whole: Healthy donors showed HLA-associated enrichment of the CDR3 'QG' motif.

TCRdb's copy holds only in-frame clones and misses some; the assay was immunoSEQ multiplex PCR. The repertoire holds 25,000 to 35,000 clones, with roughly four fifths as singletons. Germline V gene sequence: CDR1 LNHDA, CDR2 SQIVND (reference sequence). CDR3 length: 15 amino acids. The J segment lost 8 bases and the V segment lost 5 bases, leaving 11 bases of the junction unmatched. This clone was recorded only once. The TCR sequence derives from a human donor in good health. The rearrangement uses TRBV19 and TRBJ2-1; TRBD1 matches at 8 bases. Source material: CD4+ T cells from blood buffy coats. This chain's CDR3 is CASSQPGTGLHEQFF. The CDR3 DNA reads TGTGCCAGTAGTCAACCCGGGACAGGCCTGCATGAGCAGTTCTTC.